This T cell receptor (beta chain) is from a study of blood T cell repertoires in COVID-19. Study context: The analysed material was cDNA or gDNA that came from T cells, B-cell-depleted T cells, or PBMCs.

Method: immunoSEQ multiplex PCR; TCRdb's copy keeps in-frame clones and lacks some. The table lists under 95,000 clones, over 75% of them singletons. The sequenced sample consisted of peripheral blood. This sequence was found in a human donor in a cohort sampled during active COVID-19.

CDR3 coding DNA: TGTGCCAGCAGACAACAACAGGGGGACACTGAAGCTTTCTTT. Its translation is CASRQQQGDTEAFF. The chain uses TRBV3-1 (or the pseudogene TRBV3-2) and TRBJ1-1; TRBD1 agrees at 8 bases. CDR1 LGHDT and CDR2 YNNKEL come from the germline V gene (reference sequence). V lost 6 bases and J lost 3; bases outside the gene matches: 6. CDR3 length equals 14 residues.